This TCR beta chain was sequenced for a study of T cell responses to AZD1222 COVID-19 vaccine. Regarding the study as a whole: Repertoires in all cases were sampled only once the peak T cell response had passed. Just a handful of AZD1222 recipients were seropositive at baseline. The sample set comprised mostly white British donors with more females, and clonal diversity was possibly underestimated. Spike-wide coverage was observed for vaccine-associated CD4 TCRs, with dominant responses at 160-218 and 743-854.

Regarding this clone: Its antigen is unknown.

There are 14 residues in the CDR3. Germline V gene data show CDR1 as SGDLS and CDR2 as YYNGEE. Germline trimming cut 3 bases from V and 4 bases from J; bases unmatched to any gene: 4. Clones were read by immunoSEQ multiplex PCR, and TCRdb kept only the in-frame ones, dropping some. Among some 130,000 clones listed, 85% to 90% were seen once. The chain joins TRBV9 to TRBJ1-2, with 9 bases that match TRBD1. The source was peripheral blood, collected on day 0 of AZD1222 vaccination. This TCR was sampled from an adult in good health. Here the CDR3 reads CASSAGTGSYGYTF. The CDR3 DNA sequence: TGTGCCAGCAGCGCCGGGACAGGGAGCTATGGCTACACCTTC.